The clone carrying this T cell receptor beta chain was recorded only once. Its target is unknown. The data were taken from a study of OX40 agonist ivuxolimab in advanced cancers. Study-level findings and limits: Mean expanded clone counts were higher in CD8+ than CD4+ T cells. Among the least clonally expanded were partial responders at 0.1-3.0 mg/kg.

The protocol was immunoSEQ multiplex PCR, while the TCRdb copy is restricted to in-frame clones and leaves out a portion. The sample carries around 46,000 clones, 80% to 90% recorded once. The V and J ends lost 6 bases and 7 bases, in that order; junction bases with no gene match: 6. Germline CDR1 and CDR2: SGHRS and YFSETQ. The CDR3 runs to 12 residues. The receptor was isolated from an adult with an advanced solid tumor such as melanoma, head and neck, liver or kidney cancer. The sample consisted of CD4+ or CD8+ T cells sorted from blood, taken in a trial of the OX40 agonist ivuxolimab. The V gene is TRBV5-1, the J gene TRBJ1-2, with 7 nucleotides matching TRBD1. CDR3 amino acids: CASTQTGSGYTF. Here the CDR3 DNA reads TGCGCCAGCACCCAGACAGGGTCTGGCTACACCTTC.